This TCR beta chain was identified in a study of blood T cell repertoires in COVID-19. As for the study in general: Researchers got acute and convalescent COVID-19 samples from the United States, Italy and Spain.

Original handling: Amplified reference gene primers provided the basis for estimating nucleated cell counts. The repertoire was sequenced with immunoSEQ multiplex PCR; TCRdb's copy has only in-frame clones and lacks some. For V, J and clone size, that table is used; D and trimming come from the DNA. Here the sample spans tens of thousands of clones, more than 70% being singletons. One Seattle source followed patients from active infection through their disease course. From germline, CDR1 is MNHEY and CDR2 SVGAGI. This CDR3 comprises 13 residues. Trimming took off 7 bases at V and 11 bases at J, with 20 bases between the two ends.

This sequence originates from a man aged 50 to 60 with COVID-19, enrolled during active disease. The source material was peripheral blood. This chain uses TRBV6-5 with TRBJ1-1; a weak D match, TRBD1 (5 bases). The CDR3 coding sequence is TGTGCCAGCAATGGACACCTGAGACTTGACGCTTTCTTT. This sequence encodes CASNGHLRLDAFF.